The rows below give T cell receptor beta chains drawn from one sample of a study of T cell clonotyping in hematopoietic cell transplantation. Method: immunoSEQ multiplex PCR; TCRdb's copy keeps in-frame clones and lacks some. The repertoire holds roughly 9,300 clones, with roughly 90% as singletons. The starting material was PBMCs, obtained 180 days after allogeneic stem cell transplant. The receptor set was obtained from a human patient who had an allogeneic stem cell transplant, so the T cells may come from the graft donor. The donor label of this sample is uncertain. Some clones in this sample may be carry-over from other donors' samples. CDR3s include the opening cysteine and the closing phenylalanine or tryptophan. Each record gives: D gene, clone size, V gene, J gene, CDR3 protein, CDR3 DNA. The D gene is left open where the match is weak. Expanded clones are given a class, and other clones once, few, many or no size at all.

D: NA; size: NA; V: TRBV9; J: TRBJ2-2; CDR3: CASIGGPPGIGELFF; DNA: TGTGCCAGCATCGGGGGACCACCTGGGATCGGGGAGCTGTTTTTT
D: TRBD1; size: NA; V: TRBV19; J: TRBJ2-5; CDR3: CASSSRDRGRLQETQYF; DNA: TGTGCCAGTTCCTCCCGGGACAGGGGGCGTCTACAAGAGACCCAGTACTTC
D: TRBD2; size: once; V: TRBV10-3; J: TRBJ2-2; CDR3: CAIGGDRTSGGEYTGELFF; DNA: TGTGCCATCGGCGGGGATCGGACTAGCGGGGGGGAGTACACCGGGGAGCTGTTTTTT
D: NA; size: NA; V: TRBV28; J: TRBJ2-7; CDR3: CASSSQIGQDLPYEQYF; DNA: TGTGCCAGCAGTTCCCAGATCGGGCAGGATCTTCCCTACGAGCAGTACTTC
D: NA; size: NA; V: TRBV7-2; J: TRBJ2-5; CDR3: CASSRSRQKETQYF; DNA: TGTGCCAGCAGCCGTTCGCGGCAGAAAGAGACCCAGTACTTC
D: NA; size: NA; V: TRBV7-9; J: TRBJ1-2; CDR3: CASSYRYSPRTYGYTF; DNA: TGTGCCAGCAGCTACAGGTATTCCCCGCGGACCTATGGCTACACCTTC
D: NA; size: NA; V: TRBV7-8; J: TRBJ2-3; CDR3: CASSLGSTDTQYF; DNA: TGTGCCAGCAGCTTAGGGAGCACAGATACGCAGTATTTT
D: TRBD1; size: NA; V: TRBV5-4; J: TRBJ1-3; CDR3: CASSLGRDRAGNTIYF; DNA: TGTGCCAGCAGCTTGGGTCGGGACAGGGCTGGAAACACCATATATTTT
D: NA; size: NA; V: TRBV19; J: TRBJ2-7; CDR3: CASSIAGTGYDEQYF; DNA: TGTGCCAGTAGTATAGCAGGGACGGGCTACGACGAGCAGTACTTC
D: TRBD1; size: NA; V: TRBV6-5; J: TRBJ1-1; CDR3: CASRAPGQIKAFF; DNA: TGTGCCAGCAGAGCCCCGGGACAGATAAAAGCTTTCTTT
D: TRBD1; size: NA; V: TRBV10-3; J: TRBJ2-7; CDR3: CAITQGAEVYEQYF; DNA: TGTGCCATCACCCAGGGGGCAGAAGTCTACGAGCAGTACTTC
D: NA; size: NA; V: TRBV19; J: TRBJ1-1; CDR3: CASHLTGNTEAFF; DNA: TGTGCCAGCCACCTGACAGGGAACACTGAAGCTTTCTTT
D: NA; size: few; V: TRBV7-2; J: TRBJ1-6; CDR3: CASSPGLYNSPLHF; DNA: TGTGCCAGCAGCCCGGGGCTCTATAATTCACCCCTCCACTTT
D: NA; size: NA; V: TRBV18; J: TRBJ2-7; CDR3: CASSPYGDEQYF; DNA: TGTGCCAGCTCACCTTACGGGGACGAGCAGTACTTC
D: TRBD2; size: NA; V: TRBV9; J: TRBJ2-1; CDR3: CASSVAGLAGSNEQFF; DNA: TGTGCCAGCAGCGTAGCTGGGTTAGCGGGGTCCAATGAGCAGTTCTTC
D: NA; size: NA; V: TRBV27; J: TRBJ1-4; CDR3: CASSSPRIANEKLFF; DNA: TGTGCCAGCAGTTCCCCAAGGATAGCTAATGAAAAACTGTTTTTT
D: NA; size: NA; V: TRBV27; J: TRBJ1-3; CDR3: CASSSGRFGNTIYF; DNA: TGTGCCAGCAGTTCCGGGAGGTTTGGAAACACCATATATTTT
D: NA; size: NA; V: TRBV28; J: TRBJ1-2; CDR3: CASSLSEYGYTF; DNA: TGTGCCAGCAGTTTATCGGAATATGGCTACACCTTC
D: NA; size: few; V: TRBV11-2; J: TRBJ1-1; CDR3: CASSLGPVGYTEAFF; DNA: TGTGCCAGCAGCTTAGGACCGGTTGGATACACTGAAGCTTTCTTT
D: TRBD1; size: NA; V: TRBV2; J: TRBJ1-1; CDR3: CASSPTGVTEAFF; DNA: TGTGCCAGCAGCCCCACAGGGGTCACTGAAGCTTTCTTT
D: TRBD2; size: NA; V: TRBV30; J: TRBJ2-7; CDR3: CAWVAFGAGGRNTYEQYF; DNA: TGTGCCTGGGTAGCATTTGGGGCGGGGGGGAGGAATACCTACGAGCAGTACTTC
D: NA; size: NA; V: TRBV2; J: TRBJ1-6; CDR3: CASRNLRGAVNSPLHF; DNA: TGTGCCAGCAGGAACCTAAGGGGGGCCGTTAATTCACCCCTCCACTTT
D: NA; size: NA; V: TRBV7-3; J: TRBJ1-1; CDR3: CASSPGTNNEAFF; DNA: TGTGCCAGCAGCCCTGGGACAAATAATGAAGCTTTCTTT
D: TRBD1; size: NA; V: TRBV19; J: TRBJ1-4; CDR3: CASSGRDRGRYEKLFF; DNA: TGTGCCAGTAGCGGTCGCGACAGGGGGCGTTACGAAAAACTGTTTTTT
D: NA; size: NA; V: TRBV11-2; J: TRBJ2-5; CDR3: CASSLGSGGETQYF; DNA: TGTGCCAGCAGCTTAGGATCTGGGGGGGAGACCCAGTACTTC
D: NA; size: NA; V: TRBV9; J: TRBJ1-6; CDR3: CASSVAGQYPSPLHF; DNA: TGTGCCAGCAGCGTAGCCGGACAGTACCCCTCACCCCTCCACTTT
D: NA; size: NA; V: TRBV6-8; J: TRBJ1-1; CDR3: CASRSGDEAFF; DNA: TGTGCCAGCAGGTCGGGGGATGAAGCTTTCTTT
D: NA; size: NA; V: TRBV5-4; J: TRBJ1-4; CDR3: CASSLGQPGVGLFF; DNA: TGTGCCAGCAGCTTGGGACAGCCAGGCGTCGGACTGTTTTTT
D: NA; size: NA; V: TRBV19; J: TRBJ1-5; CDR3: CASSIGQAVNQPQHF; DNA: TGTGCCAGTAGTATTGGCCAAGCGGTAAATCAGCCCCAGCATTTT
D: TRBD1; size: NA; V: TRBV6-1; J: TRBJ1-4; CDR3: CASSGTGRPTNEKLFF; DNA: TGTGCCAGCAGTGGGACAGGGAGGCCAACTAATGAAAAACTGTTTTTT
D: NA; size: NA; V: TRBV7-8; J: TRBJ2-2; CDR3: CASSLVGGNTGELFF; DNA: TGTGCCAGCAGCTTAGTAGGTGGGAACACCGGGGAGCTGTTTTTT
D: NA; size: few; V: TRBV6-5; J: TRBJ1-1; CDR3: CASTRGLEMNTEAFF; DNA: TGTGCCAGCACCCGAGGTCTGGAGATGAACACTGAAGCTTTCTTT
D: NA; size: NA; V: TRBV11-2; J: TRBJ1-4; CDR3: CASSLGVGGGTNEKLFF; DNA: TGTGCCAGCAGCTTAGGAGTCGGCGGGGGCACTAATGAAAAACTGTTTTTT
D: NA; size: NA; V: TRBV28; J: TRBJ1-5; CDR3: CASRLAGNNQPQHF; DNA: TGTGCCAGCCGTCTGGCAGGTAACAATCAGCCCCAGCATTTT
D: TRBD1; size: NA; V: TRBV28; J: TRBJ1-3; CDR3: CASSYHSTGIGNTIYF; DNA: TGTGCCAGCAGTTATCACTCGACAGGGATCGGAAACACCATATATTTT
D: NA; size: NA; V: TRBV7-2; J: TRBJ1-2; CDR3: CASSAGTRGYTF; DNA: TGTGCCAGCAGCGCCGGGACGCGTGGCTACACCTTC
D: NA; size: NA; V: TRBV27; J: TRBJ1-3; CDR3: CASSRSGTFSGNTIYF; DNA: TGTGCCAGCAGTCGCTCAGGGACATTCTCTGGAAACACCATATATTTT
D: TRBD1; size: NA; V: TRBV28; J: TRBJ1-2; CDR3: CASRTPYADRVAYGYTF; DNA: TGTGCCAGCAGGACACCCTACGCGGACAGGGTAGCTTATGGCTACACCTTC
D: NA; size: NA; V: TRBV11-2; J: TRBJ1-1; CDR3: CASSPWGEGAFF; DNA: TGTGCCAGCAGCCCCTGGGGGGAGGGAGCTTTCTTT
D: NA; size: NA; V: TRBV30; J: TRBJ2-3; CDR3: CAWSVPGGRRDTQYF; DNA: TGTGCCTGGAGTGTACCTGGGGGGCGCCGGGATACGCAGTATTTT
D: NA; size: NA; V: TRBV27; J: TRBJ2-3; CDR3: CASSLVAGADTQYF; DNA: TGTGCCAGCAGTTTGGTAGCTGGTGCAGATACGCAGTATTTT
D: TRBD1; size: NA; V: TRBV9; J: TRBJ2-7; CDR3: CASSVGNRGYEQYF; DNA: TGTGCCAGCAGCGTAGGCAACAGGGGTTACGAGCAGTACTTC
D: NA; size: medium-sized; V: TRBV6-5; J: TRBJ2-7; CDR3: CASTSRLDYEQYF; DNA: TGTGCCAGCACATCTCGGTTGGACTACGAGCAGTACTTC
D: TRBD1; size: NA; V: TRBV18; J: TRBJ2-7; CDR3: CASSLTGGTGESYEQYF; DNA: TGTGCCAGCTCCTTGACGGGGGGGACAGGGGAATCCTACGAGCAGTACTTC
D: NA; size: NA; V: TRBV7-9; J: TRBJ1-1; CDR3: CASSSGWNTEAFF; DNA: TGTGCCAGCAGCTCAGGGTGGAACACTGAAGCTTTCTTT
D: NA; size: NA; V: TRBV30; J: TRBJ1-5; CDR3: CAWSVNSNQPQHF; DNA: TGTGCCTGGAGTGTTAATAGCAATCAGCCCCAGCATTTT
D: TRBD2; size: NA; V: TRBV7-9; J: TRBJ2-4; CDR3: CASSLIRAGGPKNIQYF; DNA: TGTGCCAGCAGCTTAATTCGAGCGGGGGGGCCAAAAAACATTCAGTACTTC
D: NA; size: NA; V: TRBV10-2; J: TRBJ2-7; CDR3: CASTASSIHEQYF; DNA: TGCGCCAGCACGGCTAGTTCGATTCACGAGCAGTACTTC
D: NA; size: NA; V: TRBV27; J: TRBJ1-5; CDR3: CASSFGGGSNQPQHF; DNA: TGTGCCAGCAGTTTCGGGGGGGGCTCGAATCAGCCCCAGCATTTT
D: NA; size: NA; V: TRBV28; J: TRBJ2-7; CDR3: CASSLFAGASYEQYF; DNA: TGTGCCAGCAGTTTATTCGCGGGGGCCTCCTACGAGCAGTACTTC
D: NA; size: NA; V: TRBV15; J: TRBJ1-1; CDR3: CATSSRVREAFF; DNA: TGTGCCACCAGCAGCAGGGTGCGTGAAGCTTTCTTT
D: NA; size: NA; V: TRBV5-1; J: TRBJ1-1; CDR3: CASSLGWESMNTEAFF; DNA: TGCGCCAGCAGCTTGGGGTGGGAATCCATGAACACTGAAGCTTTCTTT
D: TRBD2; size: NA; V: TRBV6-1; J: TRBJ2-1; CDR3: CASSTSGPLYNEQFF; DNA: TGTGCCAGCAGTACTAGCGGCCCCCTGTACAATGAGCAGTTCTTC
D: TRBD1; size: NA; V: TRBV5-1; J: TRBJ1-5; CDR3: CASSLQGASNQPQHF; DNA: TGCGCCAGCAGCTTGCAGGGGGCGAGCAATCAGCCCCAGCATTTT
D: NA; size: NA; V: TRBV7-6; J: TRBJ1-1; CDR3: CASSLLSRTNTEAFF; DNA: TGTGCCAGCAGCTTATTGAGTCGAACGAACACTGAAGCTTTCTTT
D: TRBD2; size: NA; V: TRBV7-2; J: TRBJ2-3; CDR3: CASSSSLAGDRAQYF; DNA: TGTGCCAGCAGCTCATCACTAGCGGGGGACCGAGCGCAGTATTTT